This TCR beta chain was found in a study of T cells in Graves' hyperthyroidism and ophthalmopathy. Study observations and caveats: Ophthalmopathy was predicted by the model a median of about 6.5 months ahead of onset.

RNA transcripts yielded amplified TCR beta CDR3 regions. The study used the HTBI primer set for a first-round RT-PCR of the TCR CDR3. TCRdb independently ran MiXCR on the multiplex PCR reads; one entry per CDR3 protein. There are 350,000 to 400,000 distinct CDR3 sequences in the sample; about 15% occur only once, and approximately 30% lies in the top ten. The CDR3 sequence is 16 residues long. Germline assignment: CDR1 MDHEN and CDR2 SYDVKM. Unmatched junction bases numbered 7, after V lost 3 bases and J lost 9 bases. In its sample, this clonotype was seen many times. The antigen is unknown. The hyperthyroidism was newly diagnosed and had lasted under 2 months; the patients were aged 18 to 65.

This chain links TRBV28 with TRBJ2-1; 14 bases are shared with TRBD2. The origin of this receptor is a woman aged 25-40 years with Graves' hyperthyroidism. The sample was blood. CDR3 DNA sequence: TGTGCCAGCAGTTTTACCCGGGGACTAGCGGGAGCTGAGCAGTTCTTC. It translates to CASSFTRGLAGAEQFF.